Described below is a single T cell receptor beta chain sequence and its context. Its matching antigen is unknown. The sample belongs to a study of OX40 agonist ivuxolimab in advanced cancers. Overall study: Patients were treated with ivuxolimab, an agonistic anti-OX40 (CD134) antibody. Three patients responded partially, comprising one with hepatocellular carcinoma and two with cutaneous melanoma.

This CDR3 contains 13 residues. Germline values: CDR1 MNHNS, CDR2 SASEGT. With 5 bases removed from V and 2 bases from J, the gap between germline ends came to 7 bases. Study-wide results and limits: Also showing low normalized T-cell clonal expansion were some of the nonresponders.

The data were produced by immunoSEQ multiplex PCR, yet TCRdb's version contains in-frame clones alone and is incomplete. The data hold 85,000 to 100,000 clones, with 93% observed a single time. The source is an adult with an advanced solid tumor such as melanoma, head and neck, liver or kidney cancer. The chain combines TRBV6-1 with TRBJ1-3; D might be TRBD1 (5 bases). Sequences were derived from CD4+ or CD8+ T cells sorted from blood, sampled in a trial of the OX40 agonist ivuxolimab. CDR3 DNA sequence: TGTGCCAGCAGTTCAGGGACTGGAAACACCATATATTTT. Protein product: CASSSGTGNTIYF.